Shown below are 5 T cell receptor beta chains from a single sample sequenced in a study of Graves' ophthalmopathy and Graves' hyperthyroidism (dated by TCRdb to the late 2010s). The sequencer was an Illumina HiSeq 2000. For repertoire sequencing, TCR beta CDR3 regions were amplified from RNA transcripts. The first round was an RT-PCR using HTBI primers with the Qiagen OneStep RT-PCR kit, and this first round was followed by a second-round multiplex PCR, then size selection and purification. TCRdb passed the public sequencing reads through fastp at Q25 and MiXCR, retaining productive beta sequences. CDR3 protein sequences are deduplicated, and each keeps its most common genes and DNA. Counted in this sample were over 150,000 distinct CDR3 sequences; less than 45% of them appeared once. Around 5.8% of the sample belongs to the ten largest clones. Sequencing used peripheral blood. The receptor set was obtained from a middle-aged woman with Graves' ophthalmopathy. Donor details come from another sample of the same person, matched by shared clones.

This clonotype appeared many times. The CDR3 protein is CASSFGDRASRGEAFF. The CDR3 nucleotides are TGTGCCAGCAGTTTTGGTGACAGGGCATCTAGGGGTGAAGCTTTCTTT. The chain joins TRBV28 to TRBJ1-1; 7 bases map to TRBD1. CDR1 and CDR2 from the germline V gene are MDHEN and SYDVKM. V was pared by 3 bases and J by 7 bases, with 14 bases of the junction left unmatched. CDR3 length: 16 amino acids.

The chain is built from TRBV20-1 and TRBJ2-7, with TRBD1 identical over 9 bases. The V gene end was trimmed by 7 bases and the J gene end by 3 bases; junction bases not matched to a gene: 7. This CDR3 has 13 amino acids. Germline CDR1 DFQATT, CDR2 SNEGSKA (reference sequence). CDR3 protein: CSGGTGTLYEQYF. DNA for the CDR3: TGCAGTGGCGGGACAGGGACCCTCTACGAGCAGTACTTC.

The rearrangement uses TRBV6-2 or TRBV6-3 and TRBJ2-7, with 8 positions matching TRBD1. Germline trimming cut 2 bases from V and 4 bases from J; bases unmatched to any gene: 4. Germline lookup yields CDR1 MNHEY and CDR2 SVGEGT. CDR3 length: 14 amino acids. The CDR3 loop is CASSYGGQGYEQYF. DNA for the CDR3: TGTGCCAGCAGTTACGGAGGACAGGGATACGAGCAGTACTTC.

This clonotype appeared many times. V and J are TRBV4-2 and TRBJ1-5, with D perhaps matching TRBD1 (5 bases). This CDR3 contains 13 residues. Germline lookup yields CDR1 LGHNA and CDR2 YNFKEQ. The V end was cut by 2 bases, the J end by 7 bases, with 9 bases between. The CDR3 DNA reads as TGTGCCAGCAGCCAACAGGGCGACCAGCCCCAGCATTTT. This encodes CASSQQGDQPQHF.

This chain links TRBV6-1 with TRBJ1-2; D is possibly TRBD1 (6 bases). This CDR3 has 11 residues. The V end was cut by 8 bases, the J end by 5 bases, with 9 bases between. CDR1 is MNHNS and CDR2 is SASEGT in the germline V gene. The CDR3: CASGGGYGYTF. In DNA form, the CDR3 reads TGTGCCAGCGGAGGGGGGTATGGCTACACCTTC.